A selection of T cell receptor beta chains follows, all from one sample in a study of OX40 agonist ivuxolimab in advanced cancers. Sequencing used immunoSEQ multiplex PCR; TCRdb keeps in-frame clones, though not all of them. The sample lists roughly 70,000 clones, 89% occurring once. The starting material was CD4+ or CD8+ T cells sorted from blood, obtained in a trial of the OX40 agonist ivuxolimab. The receptors derive from an adult with an advanced solid tumor such as melanoma, head and neck, liver or kidney cancer. Both conserved end residues are part of each CDR3.

CDR3 length,J gene,V gene,CDR3 protein
15,TRBJ1-5,TRBV6-5,CASSREDRANQPQHF
12,TRBJ2-3,TRBV9,CASSVEADTQYF
15,TRBJ2-5,TRBV19,CASSLLGGVRETQYF
16,TRBJ1-2,TRBV4-2,CASSQGTGTLTYGYTF
15,TRBJ1-5,TRBV7-2,CASSPMTGGNQPQHF
16,TRBJ2-1,TRBV30,CAWSVFGTSGDNEQFF
14,TRBJ2-5,TRBV19,CASSISGGGETQYF
14,TRBJ1-2,TRBV27,CASSLLQGTGGYTF
15,TRBJ2-1,TRBV11-2,CASSFGTSGYNEQFF
16,TRBJ2-5,TRBV19,CASSIDETGSIGTQYF
14,TRBJ2-3,TRBV5-1,CASSLEQGTDTQYF
11,TRBJ1-1,TRBV5-4,CASSFNTEAFF
10,TRBJ2-1,TRBV6-1,CASTSSEQFF
13,TRBJ2-2,TRBV6-1,CASSRGVTGELFF
12,TRBJ1-1,TRBV19,CASSIQNSEAFF
15,TRBJ1-2,TRBV4-3,CASSLRPQGDGGYTF
15,TRBJ2-7,TRBV7-2,CASSSDGLAVYEQYF
13,TRBJ2-1,TRBV2,CASSDNGYNEQFF
16,TRBJ1-2,TRBV11-2,CASSALSSLIVYGYTF
12,TRBJ1-2,TRBV30,CAWSVLGYGYTF
17,TRBJ2-3,TRBV7-3,CASSLVGGGRKADTQYF
15,TRBJ2-1,TRBV5-1,CASSLELAVNNEQFF
13,TRBJ2-7,TRBV5-1,CASSSDSLYEQYF
14,TRBJ2-5,TRBV4-1,CASSRGLDRETQYF
14,TRBJ1-4,TRBV27,CASSPTAANEKLFF
15,TRBJ2-7,TRBV5-1,CASSFTAGWIYEQYF
11,TRBJ2-1,TRBV6-4,CASSDANEQFF
16,TRBJ2-6,TRBV1,CTSSPHRGSGANVLTF
14,TRBJ2-7,TRBV14,CASSYGLAAYEQYF
15,TRBJ2-4,TRBV28,CASSSQREAKNIQYF